In this sample, the clone carrying this T cell receptor (beta chain) turned up once. What it binds is unknown. The CDR3 consists of 14 residues. In germline, CDR1 is SGDLS, CDR2 YYNGEE. V gave up 0 bases and J gave up 1 base, with 7 bases separating them. The sample is drawn from a study of a mutant IDH1 vaccine in newly diagnosed glioma. Findings of the study overall: It seemed that pseudoprogression was not linked to changes in the top peripheral T cell clonotypes. Around 92% of patients showed vaccine-induced immune responses across multiple MHC alleles.

Method: immunoSEQ multiplex PCR; TCRdb's copy keeps in-frame clones and lacks some. The sample has tens of thousands of clones; around 80% are singletons. Specified time point: baseline, week 1 (first vaccination visit). The sample's treatment: pre-vaccination baseline after standard-of-care therapy. The astrocytomas were IDH1-mutant, ATRX-negative, and WHO grade 3 or 4. Sequencing used PBMCs, obtained from a glioma patient treated with radiotherapy, temozolomide or both. This TCR came from a woman aged 40 to 50 with glioma. The J gene is TRBJ1-1, the V gene TRBV9, with no clear D. The CDR3 loop is CASSVGWANTEAFF. CDR3 DNA: TGTGCCAGCAGCGTAGGGTGGGCGAACACTGAAGCTTTCTTT.